These T cell receptor beta chains were read from a single sample in a study of control samples from healthy donors and cancer patients. TCRdb keeps only in-frame clones here, not all; method: immunoSEQ multiplex PCR. The sample yields around 90,000 clones, about 85% seen once. The material sequenced was blood. Every receptor here comes from a young man in good health. CDR3s include the opening cysteine and the closing phenylalanine or tryptophan. D genes are given only for firm matches. Clone size appears in some rows only: once, few, many, or a class for an expanded clone.

cdr3_nt: TGTGCCAGCAGCCAAGTGGTTACAGGGTGGCAGTTCTTC
cdr3_aa: CASSQVVTGWQFF
d_call: -
j_call: TRBJ2-1
v_call: TRBV3-1/TRBV3-2
clone_size: -

cdr3_nt: TGTGCCTGGAGTGTACTGGGAACTCGTCCCGGGGAGCTGTTTTTT
cdr3_aa: CAWSVLGTRPGELFF
d_call: -
j_call: TRBJ2-2
v_call: TRBV30
clone_size: -

cdr3_nt: TGTGCCAGCTCACGGGGACAGGAGGAAAAACTGTTTTTT
cdr3_aa: CASSRGQEEKLFF
d_call: TRBD1
j_call: TRBJ1-4
v_call: TRBV18
clone_size: -

cdr3_nt: TGTGCCAGCAGCTTAGACGGCGGACAGGCGGGTTATGGCTACACCTTC
cdr3_aa: CASSLDGGQAGYGYTF
d_call: TRBD1
j_call: TRBJ1-2
v_call: TRBV11-2
clone_size: once

cdr3_nt: TGTGCCAGCAGCTTAGGGGGGATGGGGTTGGTTCCAGAGACCCAGTACTTC
cdr3_aa: CASSLGGMGLVPETQYF
d_call: -
j_call: TRBJ2-5
v_call: TRBV7-6
clone_size: once

cdr3_nt: TGTGCCAGCAGCTCAGAGGGACTAGCGAGGAATGAGCAGTTCTTC
cdr3_aa: CASSSEGLARNEQFF
d_call: TRBD2
j_call: TRBJ2-1
v_call: TRBV7-9
clone_size: -

cdr3_nt: TGTGCCAGTAGTACCGATTTGGGCTACGAGCAGTACTTC
cdr3_aa: CASSTDLGYEQYF
d_call: -
j_call: TRBJ2-7
v_call: TRBV19
clone_size: once

cdr3_nt: TGTGCCATCAGTTGGGGGGGCACAGATACGCAGTATTTT
cdr3_aa: CAISWGGTDTQYF
d_call: -
j_call: TRBJ2-3
v_call: TRBV10-3
clone_size: -

cdr3_nt: TGTGCCAGCAGCCAACACCAGGGTATCGGAGAAAAACTGTTTTTT
cdr3_aa: CASSQHQGIGEKLFF
d_call: -
j_call: TRBJ1-4
v_call: TRBV3-1/TRBV3-2
clone_size: -

cdr3_nt: TGTGCCAGTAGACTCGGAACTAGCGGGGGCGATACGCAGTATTTT
cdr3_aa: CASRLGTSGGDTQYF
d_call: TRBD2
j_call: TRBJ2-3
v_call: TRBV19
clone_size: -

cdr3_nt: TGTGCCAGCAGTCCCTGGGGGGCTGGGGCCAACGTCCTGACTTTC
cdr3_aa: CASSPWGAGANVLTF
d_call: -
j_call: TRBJ2-6
v_call: TRBV28
clone_size: -

cdr3_nt: TGCGCCAGCAGCCATGGAATTGGGACCGGGGAGCTGTTTTTT
cdr3_aa: CASSHGIGTGELFF
d_call: -
j_call: TRBJ2-2
v_call: TRBV4-1
clone_size: -

cdr3_nt: TGTGCCATCAGTGAGACAGGGGATGGCTACACCTTC
cdr3_aa: CAISETGDGYTF
d_call: TRBD1
j_call: TRBJ1-2
v_call: TRBV10-3
clone_size: -

cdr3_nt: TGCAGCGTTTCCGGACAGTTAAGCTCTGGAAACACCATATATTTT
cdr3_aa: CSVSGQLSSGNTIYF
d_call: -
j_call: TRBJ1-3
v_call: TRBV29-1
clone_size: -

cdr3_nt: TGCAGTGCTAGTTCCGGGTCGGGGGGTCTAGATACGCAGTATTTT
cdr3_aa: CSASSGSGGLDTQYF
d_call: TRBD2
j_call: TRBJ2-3
v_call: TRBV20-1
clone_size: -

cdr3_nt: TGTGCCAGCAGGTTCTCAACCACCTACACCGGGGAGCTGTTTTTT
cdr3_aa: CASRFSTTYTGELFF
d_call: -
j_call: TRBJ2-2
v_call: TRBV28
clone_size: -

cdr3_nt: TGTGCCAGCAGCCCTATGGACGGGGAGGAGACCCAGTACTTC
cdr3_aa: CASSPMDGEETQYF
d_call: -
j_call: TRBJ2-5
v_call: TRBV9
clone_size: -

cdr3_nt: TGTGCCAGCAGTGAAGTTTGGGGGATTAGCAATCAGCCCCAGCATTTT
cdr3_aa: CASSEVWGISNQPQHF
d_call: -
j_call: TRBJ1-5
v_call: TRBV6-1
clone_size: -

cdr3_nt: TGTGCCAGCAGTTACTCGAGGCGGGGCGGAGGCTACACCTTC
cdr3_aa: CASSYSRRGGGYTF
d_call: -
j_call: TRBJ1-2
v_call: TRBV6-5
clone_size: -

cdr3_nt: TGTGCCAGCAGTTATGAGGACGTTGGCTATGGCTACACCTTC
cdr3_aa: CASSYEDVGYGYTF
d_call: -
j_call: TRBJ1-2
v_call: TRBV28
clone_size: -

cdr3_nt: TGTGCCAGTAGTATCCCTAGCGCTGGTGGGATCATTCAGTACTTC
cdr3_aa: CASSIPSAGGIIQYF
d_call: -
j_call: TRBJ2-4
v_call: TRBV19
clone_size: few

cdr3_nt: TGTGCCAGTAGTTCGACGCTGAACACTGAAGCTTTCTTT
cdr3_aa: CASSSTLNTEAFF
d_call: -
j_call: TRBJ1-1
v_call: TRBV19
clone_size: -

cdr3_nt: TGTGCCACCAGCAGAGAGACAAGAGGCTACACCTTC
cdr3_aa: CATSRETRGYTF
d_call: -
j_call: TRBJ1-2
v_call: TRBV15
clone_size: -

cdr3_nt: TGTGCCAGCAGTGAAGCTAGGGTGGAGCAGCCCCAGCATTTT
cdr3_aa: CASSEARVEQPQHF
d_call: -
j_call: TRBJ1-5
v_call: TRBV2
clone_size: -

cdr3_nt: TGTGCCAGCAGCTTCGCAGGGACCGGGGAGCTGTTTTTT
cdr3_aa: CASSFAGTGELFF
d_call: -
j_call: TRBJ2-2
v_call: TRBV7-7
clone_size: -

cdr3_nt: TGTGCCAGCTCTGCGGACGGGGGCCAGCCCCAGCATTTT
cdr3_aa: CASSADGGQPQHF
d_call: -
j_call: TRBJ1-5
v_call: TRBV18
clone_size: once

cdr3_nt: TGCGCCAGCAGCCAGTCTAATAGCTATGGCTACACCTTC
cdr3_aa: CASSQSNSYGYTF
d_call: -
j_call: TRBJ1-2
v_call: TRBV4-1
clone_size: large

cdr3_nt: TGTGCCAGTAGTATTTGGGCAGGGGGAGATGGTGGCTACACCTTC
cdr3_aa: CASSIWAGGDGGYTF
d_call: TRBD1
j_call: TRBJ1-2
v_call: TRBV19
clone_size: -

cdr3_nt: TGTGCCAGCGATTTCAGGGGAGATACGCAGTATTTT
cdr3_aa: CASDFRGDTQYF
d_call: -
j_call: TRBJ2-3
v_call: TRBV7-9
clone_size: -

cdr3_nt: TGCAGCGTTGGAGTCGGCACCATCAATGAGCAGTTCTTC
cdr3_aa: CSVGVGTINEQFF
d_call: -
j_call: TRBJ2-1
v_call: TRBV29-1
clone_size: -

cdr3_nt: TGTGCCAGCAGAGGACCGGGAGTAGGGGAGGATGAGCAGTTCTTC
cdr3_aa: CASRGPGVGEDEQFF
d_call: -
j_call: TRBJ2-1
v_call: TRBV9
clone_size: -

cdr3_nt: TGTGCCAGCACTAGGGGTCGGAGCAATCAGCCCCAGCATTTT
cdr3_aa: CASTRGRSNQPQHF
d_call: -
j_call: TRBJ1-5
v_call: TRBV6-5
clone_size: -

cdr3_nt: TGTGCCAGCAGCCAGACATCTGGGGCCAACGTCCTAACTTTC
cdr3_aa: CASSQTSGANVLTF
d_call: -
j_call: TRBJ2-6
v_call: TRBV3-1/TRBV3-2
clone_size: -

cdr3_nt: TGCAGCGTTGAAGGTGGTGACAGGGGGGACTATGGCTACACCTTC
cdr3_aa: CSVEGGDRGDYGYTF
d_call: TRBD1
j_call: TRBJ1-2
v_call: TRBV29-1
clone_size: -

cdr3_nt: TGTGCCAGCAGCTACCTCTCACAGCGGGGGGGACAAGAGACCCAGTACTTC
cdr3_aa: CASSYLSQRGGQETQYF
d_call: TRBD2
j_call: TRBJ2-5
v_call: TRBV13
clone_size: -

cdr3_nt: TGTGCCAGCAGTCGGAGTACCGGGGAGCTGTTTTTT
cdr3_aa: CASSRSTGELFF
d_call: -
j_call: TRBJ2-2
v_call: TRBV2
clone_size: once

cdr3_nt: TGTGCCAGTAGCCGCAAGTCGGGCGCAGGAGGAAACACCATATATTTT
cdr3_aa: CASSRKSGAGGNTIYF
d_call: -
j_call: TRBJ1-3
v_call: TRBV19
clone_size: -

cdr3_nt: TGTGCCAGCAGCTTGAGAGGGCCTAGCAATCAGCCCCAGCATTTT
cdr3_aa: CASSLRGPSNQPQHF
d_call: -
j_call: TRBJ1-5
v_call: TRBV5-6
clone_size: -

cdr3_nt: TGTGCCATCCAACCAGCCTTCTATGGCTACACCTTC
cdr3_aa: CAIQPAFYGYTF
d_call: -
j_call: TRBJ1-2
v_call: TRBV6-5
clone_size: -

cdr3_nt: TGTGCCAGTAGTATAGATCGAGACGGCGACTATGGCTACACCTTC
cdr3_aa: CASSIDRDGDYGYTF
d_call: -
j_call: TRBJ1-2
v_call: TRBV19
clone_size: -

cdr3_nt: TGTGCCAGCAGCCATGACAGGGAATCCTACAATGAGCAGTTCTTC
cdr3_aa: CASSHDRESYNEQFF
d_call: TRBD1
j_call: TRBJ2-1
v_call: TRBV3-1/TRBV3-2
clone_size: -

cdr3_nt: TGTGCCAGCAGCTTAGGATATAGCAATCAGCCCCAGCATTTT
cdr3_aa: CASSLGYSNQPQHF
d_call: -
j_call: TRBJ1-5
v_call: TRBV7-2
clone_size: -

cdr3_nt: TGCGCCAGCAGCTCCCGACAGGAGCCAGCCTCCGAGCAGTACTTC
cdr3_aa: CASSSRQEPASEQYF
d_call: -
j_call: TRBJ2-7
v_call: TRBV5-1
clone_size: -

cdr3_nt: TGTGCCAGCAGGAGACGGGACTACGAGCAGTACTTC
cdr3_aa: CASRRRDYEQYF
d_call: -
j_call: TRBJ2-7
v_call: TRBV28
clone_size: -

cdr3_nt: TGTGCCAGCAGCTTCCGGGGTACCTACGAGCAGTACTTC
cdr3_aa: CASSFRGTYEQYF
d_call: -
j_call: TRBJ2-7
v_call: TRBV5-4
clone_size: few

cdr3_nt: TGTGCCAGCAGTTACAGGGTTAACCAGCCCCAGCATTTT
cdr3_aa: CASSYRVNQPQHF
d_call: -
j_call: TRBJ1-5
v_call: TRBV6-7
clone_size: -

cdr3_nt: TGTGCCCGCGGAGGGGGGGGGAATCAGCCCCAGCATTTT
cdr3_aa: CARGGGGNQPQHF
d_call: -
j_call: TRBJ1-5
v_call: TRBV2
clone_size: -

cdr3_nt: TGTGCCAGCAGCGCCCTGGGGTATGGCTACACCTTC
cdr3_aa: CASSALGYGYTF
d_call: -
j_call: TRBJ1-2
v_call: TRBV9
clone_size: -